A selection of T cell receptor beta chains follows, all from one sample in a study of blood T cell repertoires in COVID-19. Profiled with immunoSEQ multiplex PCR; TCRdb holds only in-frame clones, not every one. The sample shows about 160,000 clones, about 81% of them seen only once. Sample: peripheral blood. These receptors all come from a man aged 55 to 70 with active or convalescent COVID-19. Both conserved end residues are trimmed from each CDR3. For some rows the clone size is stated as once, few or many, or as a class when expanded; others skip it.

j_call clone_size v_call cdr3_aa
TRBJ1-5 - TRBV28 ASSPPVVQPQH
TRBJ1-5 - TRBV6-5 ASSYSSYSNQPQH
TRBJ2-7 - TRBV2 ASSVEGGLDEQY
TRBJ1-5 - TRBV7-2 ASSLAAGRSEPQH
TRBJ2-3 once TRBV28 ASSQDRRTDTQY
TRBJ1-2 - TRBV4-1 ASSPRDSYGYT
TRBJ2-7 - TRBV7-2 ASSLAGGSYEQY
TRBJ2-1 - TRBV19 ASSMAGGNEQF
TRBJ2-1 - TRBV7-2 ASSFGQGIHNEQF
TRBJ2-7 - TRBV2 ASNPEEGVYEQY
TRBJ2-1 - TRBV7-2 ASSYPTSGPIYNEQF
TRBJ1-4 - TRBV7-6 ASSLGTPTLLF
TRBJ2-7 once TRBV7-8 ASSPGQPYEQY
TRBJ2-7 few TRBV20-1 SASRTGFSYEQY
TRBJ1-4 - TRBV3-1/TRBV3-2 ASSQDYRAEKLF
TRBJ2-7 - TRBV20-1 SAHSYEQY
TRBJ1-6 - TRBV28 ASSFRGRVYNSPLH
TRBJ1-3 - TRBV19 ASSPTGENTIY
TRBJ2-5 - TRBV20-1 SASAMRLAGEQETQY
TRBJ2-5 few TRBV9 ASSAGGGLAGKETQY
TRBJ2-7 - TRBV2 ASREGGTDSYEQY
TRBJ2-1 - TRBV5-1 ASSLGRSSYNEQF
TRBJ2-3 - TRBV7-9 ASSSRLAASTDTQY
TRBJ1-5 - TRBV5-8 ASSLGRAQPQH
TRBJ1-2 few TRBV5-1 ASSLVYGAGAGYGYT
TRBJ2-7 - TRBV6-4 AINTNQGNSYEQY
TRBJ2-2 - TRBV2 ASGAGGPGELF
TRBJ2-1 - TRBV19 ASRGALNEQF
TRBJ1-3 - TRBV5-1 ASRDRETAGNTIY
TRBJ1-6 - TRBV5-4 ASSLVVTQTNSPLH
TRBJ1-1 - TRBV2 ASSGTGATEAF
TRBJ2-1 - TRBV11-3 ASSLQSGVGDEQF
TRBJ1-2 - TRBV28 ASRPGTGGPYGYT
TRBJ1-4 - TRBV4-2 ASSQVPSGEKLF
TRBJ1-1 - TRBV6-5 ASSYLQGNTEAF
TRBJ2-7 - TRBV12-5 ASAAGTSYYEQY
TRBJ2-1 - TRBV7-2 ASSFDRRYNEQF
TRBJ2-3 - TRBV6-2/TRBV6-3 ASSSGGAEDTQY
TRBJ2-7 - TRBV4-1 ASSPGYGEQY
TRBJ1-5 - TRBV19 ASSIYQDSNQPQH
TRBJ1-2 - TRBV6-5 ASSYSGLPGDYGYT
TRBJ2-2 - TRBV19 ASSPGTALNTGELF
TRBJ2-2 - TRBV6-2/TRBV6-3 ASSLYGLRSYTGELF
TRBJ2-2 - TRBV28 ATGGGRGGELF
TRBJ2-7 - TRBV27 ASSHLPSEQY
TRBJ2-7 - TRBV6-5 ASEITGTGQQY
TRBJ1-1 - TRBV10-2 ASSRGGITEAF
TRBJ2-3 - TRBV5-1 ASSLTGILVADTQY
TRBJ1-2 - TRBV7-9 ASSRGALGQGSFGYT
TRBJ2-5 - TRBV4-1 ASSPWDSYQETQY
TRBJ2-3 - TRBV27 ASPKCLAGSTDTQY
TRBJ2-7 once TRBV18 ASSPPGRETSYEQY
TRBJ2-7 - TRBV7-2 ASSLRLGQGRHEQY
TRBJ1-2 once TRBV3-1/TRBV3-2 ASSQSAGTGYGYT
TRBJ1-5 - TRBV18 ASSPLGDSNQPQH